The 27 T cell receptor beta chains presented below share a single source sample, sequenced in a study of beta chain features in type 1 diabetes. The whole isolated RNA underwent reverse transcription, so sequencing captured expressed TCRB transcripts. This table comes from immunoSEQ multiplex PCR, and its TCRdb copy is limited to in-frame clones, with some not included. The sample lists around 430,000 clones; approximately 30% were seen once. Sequences were obtained from naive CD4+ T cells from blood. The receptor set was obtained from a man younger than 30 in good health.

The chain has TRBV20-1 and TRBJ2-7; D unresolved. With 0 bases removed from V and 5 bases from J, the gap between germline ends came to 5 bases. CDR1 is DFQATT and CDR2 is SNEGSKA in the germline V gene (reference sequence). The CDR3 extends over 11 amino acids. The CDR3 nucleotides read TGCAGTGCTAGAGACAGTAACGAGCAGTACTTC. It encodes CSARDSNEQYF.

The chain carries TRBV7-9 and TRBJ2-1; 9 nucleotides align to TRBD2. Germline V lookup: CDR1 SEHNR, CDR2 FQNEAQ (reference sequence). The length of the CDR3 is 13 residues. V lost 10 bases and J lost 3; bases outside the gene matches: 4. Here the CDR3 DNA reads TGTGCCATCGCGGGAGGGCTCTACAATGAGCAGTTCTTC. Translated: CAIAGGLYNEQFF.

The chain joins TRBV10-3 to TRBJ2-6, with D hard to call. Trimming pared 1 base from V and 0 bases from J, leaving 10 bases between. CDR1 and CDR2 (germline): ENHRY, SYGVKD. The CDR3 covers 17 residues. The CDR3 DNA follows: TGTGCCATCAGTGAGTACCTAACGGGCTCTGGGGCCAACGTCCTGACTTTC. Translation gives CAISEYLTGSGANVLTF.

As to this clone: Other nucleotide sequences from this sample produce the same CDR3. V gene TRBV13 combines with J gene TRBJ2-1; D is ambiguous. CDR1 is PRHDT, CDR2 FYEKMQ, per germline (reference sequence). This CDR3 is built from 18 residues. The germline V and J ends were trimmed by 5 bases and 7 bases, with 27 bases remaining between them. In DNA, the CDR3 is TGTGCCAGCAGCCCACCTCCCAGCGAGGCGTGGGTCGATAATGAGCAGTTCTTC. This sequence encodes CASSPPPSEAWVDNEQFF.

This clone came up a few times. J is TRBJ1-2 and V is TRBV30; D is unclear. CDR3 length: 14 residues. Germline V gene data show CDR1 as GTSNPN and CDR2 as SVGIG (reference sequence). The V end was cut by 2 bases, the J end by 2 bases, with 12 bases between. CDR3 nucleotide sequence: TGTGCCTGGAGTCTCCCTTCGGCGAACTATGGCTACACCTTC. Its translation is CAWSLPSANYGYTF.

This clone was picked up a small number of times. The rearrangement joins TRBV29-1 to TRBJ2-7, with a possible D match to TRBD1 (6 bases). V was shortened by 1 base and J by 5 bases, with 12 bases between the two germline ends. Germline loops: CDR1 SQVTM, CDR2 ANQGSEA. The length of the CDR3 is 13 residues. The CDR3 bases are TGCAGCGTTGAAGGGCAGGGGTACCACGAGCAGTACTTC. Protein: CSVEGQGYHEQYF.

This clone was seen a handful of times. The rearrangement uses TRBV9 and TRBJ2-1; 9 positions agree with TRBD2. CDR3 length: 15 residues. Losses at the gene ends were 3 bases for V and 7 bases for J; bases not matched to a gene: 8. Germline V CDR1 and CDR2: SGDLS, YYNGEE. CDR3 DNA sequence: TGTGCCAGCAGCGCGGCGGGAGGGCCGACGAATGAGCAGTTCTTC. Translating gives CASSAAGGPTNEQFF.

In this sample, this clone turned up a few times. The chain couples TRBV30 to TRBJ1-2, with a weak D call TRBD1 (6 bases). The germline V gene has CDR1 GTSNPN and CDR2 SVGIG (reference sequence). The V gene lost 2 bases and the J gene lost 3 bases, with 7 bases spanning the gap. The CDR3 loop spans 12 amino acids. The CDR3 sequence: CAWSRTDYGYTF. The CDR3 region has the DNA TGTGCCTGGAGTAGGACAGACTATGGCTACACCTTC. Variable domain in full (rest from reference TRBV30 and TRBJ1-2): SQTIHQWPATLVQPVGSPLSLECTVEGTSNPNLYWYRQAAGRGLQLLFYSVGIGQISSEVPQNLSASRPQDRQFILSSKKLLLSDSGFYLCAWSRTDYGYTFGSGTRLTVV.

This clone was seen a handful of times. This chain connects TRBV30 to TRBJ2-3; 12 nucleotides line up with TRBD2. Germline V gene data show CDR1 as GTSNPN and CDR2 as SVGIG (reference sequence). The length of the CDR3 is 15 residues. V lost 3 bases and J lost 4; bases outside the gene matches: 5. CDR3 region: CAWSRLAGESDTQYF. CDR3 nucleotides: TGTGCCTGGAGCCGACTAGCGGGAGAGTCAGATACGCAGTATTTT.

This clone was seen more than once but under ten times. The CDR3 DNA follows: TGTGCCAGCAGCTCGGGACTAGCGGGCGCCTACGAGCAGTACTTC. Translation gives CASSSGLAGAYEQYF. This chain uses TRBV5-5 with TRBJ2-7; 12 bases are shared with TRBD2. The CDR3 covers 15 residues. The V gene's germline CDR1 is SGHKS and CDR2 YYEKEE (reference sequence). The junction had 3 bases not matched to a gene; V was cut back by 3 bases and J by 2 bases.

This clone came up a few times. V is TRBV7-8 and J is TRBJ2-6; D is undetermined. Trimming took off 0 bases at V and 0 bases at J, with 9 bases between the two ends. The CDR3 sequence is 17 residues long. The germline CDR1 and CDR2 sequences are SGHVS and FQNEAQ. Written as DNA, the CDR3 is TGTGCCAGCAGCTTAGCGCGCAGGAACTCTGGGGCCAACGTCCTGACTTTC. Translation: CASSLARRNSGANVLTF.

A few counts support this clone. V and J are TRBV18 and TRBJ1-5; D remains ambiguous. Germline V CDR1 and CDR2: KGHSH, LQKENI. This CDR3 has 13 amino acids. Trimming cost V 3 bases and J 4 bases, with 7 bases left between them. The CDR3 here is CASSPGPNQPQHF. The CDR3 DNA follows: TGTGCCAGCTCACCTGGCCCGAATCAGCCCCAGCATTTT.

The V call is TRBV4-1, the J call TRBJ2-7, with D perhaps given as TRBD1 or TRBD2 (5 bases each). CDR1 and CDR2 (germline): MGHRA, YSYEKL. V dropped 3 bases and J dropped 6 bases, with 21 bases sitting between them. The CDR3 spans 16 residues. The CDR3 sequence: CASSHEGQVGAREQYF. The CDR3 DNA reads as TGCGCCAGCAGCCACGAGGGGCAGGTCGGGGCGCGCGAGCAGTACTTC.

Only a few counts were recorded for this clone. The chain combines TRBV15 with TRBJ2-1; D tentatively fits TRBD1 or TRBD2 (6 bases each). CDR3 length: 18 residues. The V end lost 1 base, the J end lost 1 base, and 17 bases lay between the germline ends. Germline-derived CDR1 and CDR2 are LNHNV and YYDKDF (reference sequence). The CDR3 DNA reads TGTGCCACCAGCAGAGCCCGGGGGCAGCTTGGTTCCTACAATGAGCAGTTCTTC. Amino acids: CATSRARGQLGSYNEQFF. Variable domain in full (rest from reference TRBV15 and TRBJ2-1): DAMVIQNPRYQVTQFGKPVTLSCSQTLNHNVMYWYQQKSSQAPKLLFHYYDKDFNNEADTPDNFQSRRPNTSFCFLDIRSPGLGDTAMYLCATSRARGQLGSYNEQFFGPGTRLTVL.

This clone has just a few counts. The chain couples TRBV10-3 to TRBJ2-1; 14 nucleotides align to TRBD2. V gave up 8 bases and J gave up 6 bases; unmatched junction bases: 6. Germline V gene data show CDR1 as ENHRY and CDR2 as SYGVKD. The CDR3 has 15 residues. The CDR3 DNA reads as TGTGCCATCGGTACAGGACTAGCGGGAGGCAATGAGCAGTTCTTC. Amino acids: CAIGTGLAGGNEQFF.

The chain carries TRBV10-2 and TRBJ2-5, with 7 bases aligning to TRBD1. Trimming cost V 8 bases and J 5 bases; bases outside gene matches: 11. From germline, CDR1 is WSHSY and CDR2 SAAADI. The CDR3 runs 14 residues. The CDR3 spells CASAGTDGKETQYF. Here the CDR3 DNA reads TGCGCCAGCGCCGGGACAGACGGGAAGGAGACCCAGTACTTC.

V is TRBV7-2 and J is TRBJ2-4; D call uncertain. Germline CDR1 SGHTA, CDR2 FQGNSA. Trimming removed 4 bases from V and 8 bases from J, with 9 bases in between. This CDR3 is built from 12 residues. The CDR3 reads CASSSGSYIQYF. Here the CDR3 DNA reads TGTGCCAGCAGCTCCGGATCGTACATTCAGTACTTC.

This clone was detected once. CDR3 region: CASSPGGSSYNEQFF. DNA for the CDR3: TGTGCCAGCAGTCCTGGGGGCAGCTCCTACAATGAGCAGTTCTTC. The chain employs TRBV25-1 and TRBJ2-1; maybe TRBD1 (6 bases). Germline-derived CDR1 and CDR2 are MGHDK and SYGVNS. V was trimmed by 5 bases and J by 0 bases, leaving 11 bases between them. The CDR3 sequence is 15 residues long.

The V call is TRBV28, the J call TRBJ2-7; 8 bases are shared with TRBD2. The V gene end was trimmed by 4 bases and the J gene end by 1 base; junction bases not matched to a gene: 9. The CDR3 length is 16 residues. CDR1 and CDR2 (germline): MDHEN, SYDVKM. Here the CDR3 DNA reads TGTGCCAGCAGTTACTCCTTGCGGGAGGAATCCTACGAGCAGTACTTC. Its protein is CASSYSLREESYEQYF.

With respect to this clone: This specimen includes other DNA sequences encoding the same CDR3. The V gene is TRBV29-1, the J gene TRBJ2-7, with D possibly being TRBD2 (6 bases). V was trimmed by 7 bases and J by 1 base, leaving 11 bases between them. Germline V lookup: CDR1 SQVTM, CDR2 ANQGSEA. The CDR3 length is 12 residues. This CDR3 is CSARDGSYEQYF. As DNA, the CDR3 is TGCAGCGCGCGGGACGGGTCCTACGAGCAGTACTTC.

The CDR3 nucleotides read TGTGCCAGCAGCCAATGGGGCCAGCCCAATCAGCCCCAGCATTTT. Translating gives CASSQWGQPNQPQHF. V gene TRBV27 combines with J gene TRBJ1-5, with D possibly being TRBD1 (5 bases). The V gene's germline CDR1 is MNHEY and CDR2 SMNVEV (reference sequence). The ends were cut back, 6 bases at V and 3 bases at J, with 15 bases in the middle. The CDR3 loop spans 15 amino acids.

In its sample, this clone was seen a few times. The chain employs TRBV19 and TRBJ2-6; D not resolved. Germline CDR1 is LNHDA and CDR2 is SQIVND (reference sequence). The ends were cut back, 4 bases at V and 2 bases at J, with 9 bases in the middle. The CDR3 totals 15 residues. The CDR3 DNA reads as TGTGCCAGTAGTACAACGGTGGCTGGGGCCAACGTCCTGACTTTC. This translates into CASSTTVAGANVLTF.

The genes are TRBV15 and TRBJ1-1, with 7 positions matching TRBD1. This CDR3 contains 14 residues. CDR1 LNHNV and CDR2 YYDKDF come from the germline V gene (reference sequence). V gave up 3 bases and J gave up 4 bases; unmatched junction bases: 5. CDR3 DNA: TGTGCCACCAGCAGGTCTTCAGGGGGCACTGAAGCTTTCTTT. Protein product: CATSRSSGGTEAFF.

This clone was found a few times. The chain employs TRBV28 and TRBJ2-7; D unclear. Trimming removed 4 bases from V and 9 bases from J, with 10 bases in between. Germline values: CDR1 MDHEN, CDR2 SYDVKM. This CDR3 is 11 amino acids long. The CDR3 reads CASSSPIGQYF. In DNA, the CDR3 is TGTGCCAGCAGTTCGCCAATCGGGCAGTACTTC.

The chain uses TRBV11-2 and TRBJ2-1, with TRBD1 matching 7 bases. CDR1 is SGHAT and CDR2 is FQNNGV in the germline V gene. This CDR3 has 13 residues. V shed 1 base and J 7 bases; nucleotides not matched to a gene: 1. The CDR3 loop is CASSLVRGNEQFF. CDR3 nucleotides: TGTGCCAGCAGCTTAGTCAGGGGGAATGAGCAGTTCTTC. The full variable domain, its missing parts supplied by reference TRBV11-2 and TRBJ2-1, is EAGVAQSPRYKIIEKRQSVAFWCNPISGHATLYWYQQILGQGPKLLIQFQNNGVVDDSQLPKDRFSAERLKGVDSTLKIQPAKLEDSAVYLCASSLVRGNEQFFGPGTRLTVL.

J is TRBJ2-2 and V is TRBV7-9; 14 bases align to TRBD2. Germline CDR1 is SEHNR and CDR2 is FQNEAQ (reference sequence). The V gene end was trimmed by 4 bases and the J gene end by 7 bases; junction bases not matched to a gene: 5. The CDR3 has 16 residues. The CDR3 DNA follows: TGTGCCAGCAGCTCAGGGACTAGCGGGAGTAGCGGGGAGCTGTTTTTT. Amino acid sequence: CASSSGTSGSSGELFF. Supplemented by reference TRBV7-9 and TRBJ2-2, the full variable domain reads DTGVSQNPRHKITKRGQNVTFRCDPISEHNRLYWYRQTLGQGPEFLTYFQNEAQLEKSRLLSDRFSAERPKGSFSTLEIQRTEQGDSAMYLCASSSGTSGSSGELFFGEGSRLTVL.

This clone was seen only a few times. The chain combines TRBV27 with TRBJ1-1, with D possibly being TRBD1 (5 bases). The length of the CDR3 is 13 residues. The V gene lost 2 bases and the J gene lost 6 bases, with 10 bases spanning the gap. Germline CDR1 is MNHEY and CDR2 is SMNVEV (reference sequence). The DNA of the CDR3 is TGTGCCAGCAGTTTAGTTCAGGGATCTGAAGCTTTCTTT. It yields the protein CASSLVQGSEAFF.